What follows describes a single T cell receptor beta chain. The CDR3 sequence is 14 residues long. From germline, CDR1 is SQVTM and CDR2 ANQGSEA. The J segment lost 3 bases and the V segment lost 6 bases, leaving 7 bases of the junction unmatched. The sample is drawn from a study of blood T cell repertoires in COVID-19. TCRdb's copy holds only in-frame clones and misses some; the assay was immunoSEQ multiplex PCR. Seen here are over 100,000 clones, around 86% observed once, and the top ten hold 7.9%. The TCR originated in a man aged 65 to 85 with acute or convalescent COVID-19. This rearrangement joins TRBV29-1 to TRBJ2-2; 7 positions agree with TRBD1. The sequencing sample was made of peripheral blood. As DNA, the CDR3 is TGCAGCGTGTCCGGGACAGCGCACACCGGGGAGCTGTTTTTT. Translation gives CSVSGTAHTGELFF.